The clone carrying this T cell receptor (beta chain) was observed a handful of times. V lost 10 bases and J lost 9, with 19 bases in between. CDR3 length equals 13 residues. CDR1 and CDR2 (germline): MNHNS, SASEGT. TCRdb re-called clones via MiXCR from the PCR reads. The table records 25,000 or so clones, roughly 25% of them present only once. Thyroid surgery took place with no prior treatment in any patient. This sample was taken from a study of metastatic and nonmetastatic thyroid tumors. The V and J genes are TRBV6-1 and TRBJ2-1, with D maybe TRBD2 (5 bases). The sample comprised blood. The clonotype comes from a female donor with papillary thyroid cancer or a benign thyroid nodule (not recorded which). Some clones in this sample may be carry-over from other donors' samples. CDR3 in DNA: TGTGCCATCAGAATGAGACTACCATCTGAGCAGTTCTTC. The encoded protein is CAIRMRLPSEQFF.